This TCR beta chain was recovered during a study of blood T cell repertoires in COVID-19. Study-level information: In each case, the material was cDNA or gDNA derived from T cells, B-cell-depleted T cells, or PBMCs.

Original methodology: Counts of nucleated cells, estimated from reference gene primer amplification, were obtained. Generated by immunoSEQ multiplex PCR, the TCRdb table keeps only in-frame clones and is missing some. For V, J and clone size, that table is used; D and trimming come from the DNA. Here the sample spans 150,000 to 180,000 clones, approximately 85% being singletons. Patients from Seattle were sampled longitudinally, starting during active infection. Germline lookup yields CDR1 MDHEN and CDR2 SYDVKM. With 6 bases removed from V and 4 bases from J, the gap between germline ends came to 7 bases. This CDR3 has 12 residues.

The chain joins TRBV28 to TRBJ1-5; the D is unclear. This TCR came from a man in his sixties with COVID-19, enrolled during active disease. The material sequenced was peripheral blood. The CDR3 loop reads CASSPTNQPQHF. Written as DNA, the CDR3 is TGTGCCAGCAGCCCTACTAATCAGCCCCAGCATTTT.